Listed below are T cell receptor beta chains from one sample, sequenced in a study of blood T cell repertoires in COVID-19. TCRdb keeps only in-frame clones here, not all; method: immunoSEQ multiplex PCR. The sample yields 150,000 to 200,000 clones, under 90% seen once. Input material: peripheral blood. The receptors derive from a young man with active or convalescent COVID-19. The CDR3 runs from the conserved cysteine through the conserved F or W. D genes are given only for firm matches. Size values are once, few and many counts, or a class for expanded clones, and some rows have none.

NA	TRBV5-4	TRBJ1-1	12	NA	CASSLDHREAFF	TGTGCCAGCAGCTTGGACCACAGGGAAGCTTTCTTT
NA	TRBV30	TRBJ1-6	14	NA	CAWSARGARSPLHF	TGTGCCTGGAGCGCCCGGGGGGCTCGTTCACCCCTCCACTTT
once	TRBV7-2	TRBJ2-1	13	NA	CASSREFNNEQFF	TGTGCCAGCAGCCGGGAATTCAACAATGAGCAGTTCTTC
NA	TRBV10-3	TRBJ2-2	14	TRBD1	CAISESLGQRELFF	TGTGCCATCAGTGAGAGTCTGGGACAGAGGGAGCTGTTTTTT
NA	TRBV24-1	TRBJ2-7	16	NA	CATSDIGGSTPYEQYF	TGTGCCACCAGTGATATTGGTGGGAGTACCCCCTACGAGCAGTACTTC
NA	TRBV29-1	TRBJ2-7	11	NA	CSVEWRNEQYF	TGCAGCGTTGAATGGAGGAACGAGCAGTACTTC
NA	TRBV7-9	TRBJ2-2	15	TRBD1	CASSPGQGRAGELFF	TGTGCCAGCAGCCCAGGACAGGGTCGAGCCGGGGAGCTGTTTTTT
NA	TRBV5-4	TRBJ2-7	16	TRBD2	CASSFSGGGKIHEQYF	TGTGCCAGCAGCTTTAGTGGGGGGGGAAAAATCCACGAGCAGTACTTC
NA	TRBV18	TRBJ2-1	12	NA	CASSPLMQEQFF	TGTGCCAGCTCACCACTTATGCAGGAGCAGTTCTTC
NA	TRBV28	TRBJ1-5	14	NA	CASSLGGSNQPQHF	TGTGCCAGCAGTTTAGGGGGGAGCAATCAGCCCCAGCATTTT
NA	TRBV6-5	TRBJ2-7	14	TRBD1	CASIGQQGAVEQYF	TGTGCCAGCATCGGGCAACAGGGGGCGGTCGAGCAGTACTTC
NA	TRBV5-5	TRBJ1-2	14	NA	CASSLRQYDYGYTF	TGTGCCAGCAGCTTACGACAATATGACTATGGCTACACCTTC
NA	TRBV28	TRBJ1-4	15	NA	CASSLSGRAEEKLFF	TGTGCCAGCAGTTTATCGGGCAGGGCGGAAGAAAAACTGTTTTTT
NA	TRBV6-5	TRBJ1-2	10	NA	CASSAVLSTF	TGTGCCAGCAGCGCAGTGCTCAGCACCTTC
NA	TRBV12-3/TRBV12-4	TRBJ2-6	12	NA	CASSTGANVLTF	TGTGCCAGCTCAACTGGGGCCAACGTCCTGACTTTC
NA	TRBV19	TRBJ1-2	13	NA	CASTVRVNYGYTF	TGTGCCAGTACCGTCAGGGTTAACTATGGCTACACCTTC
NA	TRBV6-4	TRBJ1-1	12	NA	CASSDGSEGAFF	TGTGCCAGCAGTGACGGATCAGAGGGAGCTTTCTTT
NA	TRBV7-2	TRBJ2-7	16	TRBD1	CASSLWGGQGGYEQYF	TGTGCCAGCAGCTTATGGGGAGGACAGGGGGGCTACGAGCAGTACTTC
few	TRBV7-8	TRBJ1-6	19	TRBD1	CASSLWDRRMSSYNSPLHF	TGTGCCAGCAGCTTATGGGACAGGAGAATGAGCTCCTATAATTCACCCCTCCACTTT
NA	TRBV7-9	TRBJ1-1	15	NA	CASRNKDRLGSEAFF	TGTGCCAGCAGAAATAAGGACAGATTAGGATCTGAAGCTTTCTTT
NA	TRBV11-2	TRBJ2-7	17	NA	CASSLAWSRVLFPEQYF	TGTGCCAGCAGCTTAGCTTGGTCCAGGGTCCTCTTCCCCGAGCAGTACTTC
NA	TRBV7-9	TRBJ2-2	14	NA	CASSLVRDTGELFF	TGTGCCAGCAGCTTAGTCAGGGACACCGGGGAGCTGTTTTTT
NA	TRBV3-1/TRBV3-2	TRBJ2-3	17	NA	CASSQDHPVISTDTQYF	TGTGCCAGCAGCCAAGATCACCCAGTCATTAGCACAGATACGCAGTATTTT
NA	TRBV5-1	TRBJ2-7	13	NA	CASSLTGTYEQYF	TGCGCCAGCAGCTTGACAGGGACCTACGAGCAGTACTTC
NA	TRBV24-1	TRBJ2-5	16	TRBD1	CATSDRTGGGPETQYF	TGTGCCACCAGTGACCGGACAGGGGGAGGGCCAGAGACCCAGTACTTC
few	TRBV19	TRBJ2-3	13	NA	CASRSGPGDTQYF	TGTGCCAGTAGGAGCGGACCCGGAGATACGCAGTATTTT
NA	TRBV2	TRBJ1-2	13	NA	CASSEMGAYGYTF	TGTGCCAGCAGTGAGATGGGGGCTTATGGCTACACCTTC
NA	TRBV7-9	TRBJ2-7	14	NA	CASSLVGSSYEQYF	TGTGCCAGCAGCTTAGTTGGGAGCTCCTACGAGCAGTACTTC
NA	TRBV7-2	TRBJ1-1	14	NA	CASSLGRGNTEAFF	TGTGCCAGCAGCTTAGGCAGGGGGAACACTGAAGCTTTCTTT
NA	TRBV28	TRBJ1-1	14	NA	CASSRGGGRAEAFF	TGTGCCAGCAGTCGTGGCGGGGGGCGCGCTGAAGCTTTCTTT
few	TRBV10-1	TRBJ1-1	13	NA	CASSGGPNTEAFF	TGCGCCAGCAGTGGGGGCCCGAACACTGAAGCTTTCTTT
once	TRBV7-2	TRBJ1-1	16	NA	CASSPQWRGPNTEAFF	TGTGCCAGCAGCCCCCAGTGGCGGGGGCCGAACACTGAAGCTTTCTTT
NA	TRBV7-9	TRBJ1-2	14	NA	CASSPSGTSRGYTF	TGTGCCAGCAGCCCTTCTGGCACTTCGAGGGGCTACACCTTC
NA	TRBV28	TRBJ1-4	14	TRBD1	CASSSGQGLEKLFF	TGTGCCAGCAGTTCGGGACAGGGGTTGGAAAAACTGTTTTTT
NA	TRBV6-2/TRBV6-3	TRBJ2-2	18	TRBD1	CASSYSTRQGTNTGELFF	TGTGCCAGCAGTTACAGCACCCGACAGGGGACGAACACCGGGGAGCTGTTTTTT
NA	TRBV12-3/TRBV12-4	TRBJ1-5	13	NA	CASTAGLGQPQHF	TGTGCCAGCACCGCAGGGTTAGGACAGCCCCAGCATTTT
NA	TRBV12-3/TRBV12-4	TRBJ1-2	13	TRBD1	CASSPGQHYGYTF	TGTGCCAGCAGTCCGGGACAGCACTATGGCTACACCTTC
NA	TRBV30	TRBJ1-5	15	TRBD1	CAWSVAGQGNQPQHF	TGTGCCTGGAGTGTTGCTGGACAGGGCAATCAGCCCCAGCATTTT
NA	TRBV5-1	TRBJ2-1	14	NA	CASSLPGDHNEQFF	TGCGCCAGCAGCTTACCGGGAGATCACAATGAGCAGTTCTTC
NA	TRBV11-2	TRBJ2-3	17	TRBD2	CASSLVLAGMSTDTQYF	TGTGCCAGCAGCTTAGTCCTAGCGGGGATGAGCACAGATACGCAGTATTTT
NA	TRBV5-6	TRBJ2-2	14	NA	CASSFAGGTGELFF	TGTGCCAGCAGCTTTGCAGGGGGGACCGGGGAGCTGTTTTTT
NA	TRBV5-1	TRBJ2-5	16	TRBD1	CASSLGGNRGQETQYF	TGCGCCAGCAGCTTGGGGGGTAACAGGGGGCAAGAGACCCAGTACTTC
once	TRBV30	TRBJ1-1	11	NA	CAWSEGAEAFF	TGTGCCTGGAGTGAGGGGGCTGAAGCTTTCTTT
NA	TRBV6-6	TRBJ2-1	15	NA	CASRAGGTPYNEQFF	TGTGCCAGCAGGGCGGGCGGGACTCCCTACAATGAGCAGTTCTTC